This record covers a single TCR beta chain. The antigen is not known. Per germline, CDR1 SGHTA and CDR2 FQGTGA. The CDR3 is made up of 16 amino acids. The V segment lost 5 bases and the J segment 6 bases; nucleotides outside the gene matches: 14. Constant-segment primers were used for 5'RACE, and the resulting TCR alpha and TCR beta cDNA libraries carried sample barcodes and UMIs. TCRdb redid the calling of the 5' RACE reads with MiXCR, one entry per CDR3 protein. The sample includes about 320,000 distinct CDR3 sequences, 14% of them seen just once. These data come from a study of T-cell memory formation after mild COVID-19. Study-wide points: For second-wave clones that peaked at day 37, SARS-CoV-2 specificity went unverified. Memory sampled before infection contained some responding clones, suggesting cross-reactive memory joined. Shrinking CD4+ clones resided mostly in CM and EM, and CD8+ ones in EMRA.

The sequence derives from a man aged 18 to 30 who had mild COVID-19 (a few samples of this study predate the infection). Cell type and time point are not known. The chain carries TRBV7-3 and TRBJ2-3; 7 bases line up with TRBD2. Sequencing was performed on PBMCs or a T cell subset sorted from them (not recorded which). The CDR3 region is CASSPRGRDLDDTQYF. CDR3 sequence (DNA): TGTGCCAGCAGCCCCCGAGGGAGGGATCTTGATGATACGCAGTATTTT.